The 23 T cell receptor beta chains listed next were all sequenced from one sample in a study of OX40 agonist ivuxolimab in advanced cancers. Clones were read by immunoSEQ multiplex PCR, and TCRdb kept only the in-frame ones, dropping some. The sample records around 83,000 clones, 88% being singletons. The source was CD4+ or CD8+ T cells sorted from blood, collected in a trial of the OX40 agonist ivuxolimab. Source of these receptors: an adult with an advanced solid tumor such as melanoma, head and neck, liver or kidney cancer.

This chain joins TRBV7-6 and TRBJ2-5; D call uncertain. CDR1 and CDR2 from the germline V gene are SGHVS and FNYEAQ. The CDR3 is made up of 11 amino acids. Trimming took 3 bases from V and 5 from J, leaving 4 bases between them. The CDR3 spells CASSFSETQYF. In DNA form, the CDR3 reads TGTGCCAGCAGCTTTTCCGAGACCCAGTACTTC.

This clone has more than one count but fewer than ten. The rearrangement uses TRBV5-1 and TRBJ1-2; the D is unclear. V lost 0 bases and J lost 13, with 16 bases in between. The CDR3 sequence is 13 residues long. Germline loops: CDR1 SGHRS, CDR2 YFSETQ. CDR3 sequence (DNA): TGCGCCAGCAGCTTGGATCAAGGCCCTATCTCCACCTTC. Its protein is CASSLDQGPISTF. The full variable domain, with the rest looked up from reference TRBV5-1 and TRBJ1-2, is KAGVTQTPRYLIKTRGQQVTLSCSPISGHRSVSWYQQTPGQGLQFLFEYFSETQRNKGNFPGRFSGRQFSNSRSEMNVSTLELGDSALYLCASSLDQGPISTFGSGTRLTVV.

The gene calls are TRBV2 and TRBJ2-3, with 9 nucleotides matching TRBD2. V lost 6 bases to trimming and J lost 3 bases; unmatched junction nucleotides: 7. Germline-derived CDR1 and CDR2 are SNHLY and FYNNEI. There are 15 residues in the CDR3. CDR3 residues: CASRGGSGRTDTQYF. The DNA for the CDR3 is TGTGCCAGCAGAGGGGGTAGCGGGAGAACAGATACGCAGTATTTT.

The chain carries TRBV28 and TRBJ2-1; 8 nucleotides line up with TRBD2. The CDR3 loop spans 20 amino acids. CDR1 and CDR2 from the germline V gene are MDHEN and SYDVKM. V shed 3 bases and J 0 bases; nucleotides not matched to a gene: 16. CDR3 residues: CASSFPRVAGKKSSYNEQFF. Written as DNA, the CDR3 is TGTGCCAGCAGTTTCCCCCGTGTAGCGGGGAAAAAGAGCTCCTACAATGAGCAGTTCTTC.

This chain uses TRBV6-1 with TRBJ1-1; no reliable D call. V was shortened by 6 bases and J by 4 bases, with 9 bases between the two germline ends. CDR1 is MNHNS and CDR2 is SASEGT in the germline V gene. The CDR3 runs to 12 residues. CDR3 protein: CASRLHSTEAFF. The DNA for the CDR3 is TGTGCCAGCAGGCTCCACAGCACTGAAGCTTTCTTT.

This clone was counted between two and nine times. The chain joins TRBV13 to TRBJ2-2, with D unclear. V was shortened by 5 bases and J by 7 bases, with 11 bases between the two germline ends. Germline V gene sequence: CDR1 PRHDT, CDR2 FYEKMQ (reference sequence). CDR3 length: 13 amino acids. CDR3 DNA: TGTGCCAGCAGCCCCCCCTCTGGCGGGGAGCTGTTTTTT. Its protein is CASSPPSGGELFF.

The chain links TRBV28 to TRBJ1-4; D unresolved. Germline CDR1 MDHEN, CDR2 SYDVKM. V dropped 1 base and J dropped 8 bases, with 11 bases sitting between them. This CDR3 has 14 residues. Here the CDR3 DNA reads TGTGCCAGCAGTTTATCCGGGGAGGGAGAAAAACTGTTTTTT. The encoded protein is CASSLSGEGEKLFF.

The chain couples TRBV9 to TRBJ2-3, with a possible D match to TRBD2 (5 bases). CDR3 length: 17 amino acids. V was pared by 0 bases and J by 3 bases, with 17 bases between. Germline CDR1 and CDR2: SGDLS and YYNGEE. The CDR3 is CASSVATGKGGTDTQYF. Here the CDR3 DNA reads TGTGCCAGCAGCGTAGCTACGGGGAAGGGTGGGACAGATACGCAGTATTTT.

V usage is TRBV5-1 and J usage is TRBJ2-2, with 10 bases lining up with TRBD2. The CDR3 spans 18 residues. CDR1 and CDR2 from the germline V gene are SGHRS and YFSETQ. Trimming removed 5 bases from V and 3 bases from J; junction bases left unmatched: 13. CDR3 bases: TGCGCCAGCAGTCGGGGCCTAGCGGGAGTGTCTGACACCGGGGAGCTGTTTTTT. Amino acids: CASSRGLAGVSDTGELFF.

The gene calls are TRBV4-2 and TRBJ1-5, with D tentatively TRBD1 (6 bases). V lost 0 bases to trimming and J lost 3 bases, with 9 bases between them. The CDR3 extends over 15 amino acids. Germline CDR1 reads LGHNA; CDR2 reads YNFKEQ. This CDR3 is CASSQDGGHNQPQHF. In nucleotides, the CDR3 is TGTGCCAGCAGCCAAGATGGGGGACACAATCAGCCCCAGCATTTT.

The V and J genes are TRBV7-8 and TRBJ1-1; no clear D. With 1 base removed from V and 8 bases from J, the gap between germline ends came to 14 bases. The CDR3 is made up of 14 amino acids. The V gene's germline CDR1 is SGHVS and CDR2 FQNEAQ. The CDR3 loop reads CASSLEVWTEEAFF. The CDR3 DNA reads as TGTGCCAGCAGCTTAGAAGTGTGGACGGAGGAAGCTTTCTTT.

The chain couples TRBV4-2 to TRBJ2-7; the D is unclear. Trimming removed 0 bases from V and 4 bases from J, with 10 bases in between. CDR3 size: 14 residues. Per the germline V gene, CDR1 is LGHNA and CDR2 is YNFKEQ. The CDR3 sequence: CASSQDLRGYEQYF. Written as DNA, the CDR3 is TGTGCCAGCAGCCAAGATTTGAGAGGTTACGAGCAGTACTTC.

This chain joins TRBV5-6 and TRBJ2-5; TRBD1 might be the D (6 bases). Trimming removed 3 bases at V and 1 base at J, with 19 bases between. The CDR3 is made up of 17 amino acids. The germline CDR1 and CDR2 sequences are SGHDT and YYEEEE. CDR3 bases: TGTGCCAGCAGCTACCGGGACACAAACCGACGCCAAGAGACCCAGTACTTC. Translation gives CASSYRDTNRRQETQYF. Looking up the rest from reference TRBV5-6 and TRBJ2-5 gives the full variable domain: DAGVTQSPTHLIKTRGQQVTLRCSPKSGHDTVSWYQQALGQGPQFIFQYYEEEERQRGNFPDRFSGHQFPNYSSELNVNALLLGDSALYLCASSYRDTNRRQETQYFGPGTRLLVL.

The chain has TRBV5-1 and TRBJ2-5; 7 bases are shared with TRBD2. The CDR3 runs to 18 residues. V lost 1 base to trimming and J lost 4 bases; unmatched junction nucleotides: 16. CDR1 is SGHRS and CDR2 is YFSETQ in the germline V gene. CDR3 DNA: TGCGCCAGCAGCTTGTTGGGGCTACCGAGCGGGAATGCAGAGACCCAGTACTTC. It is translated as CASSLLGLPSGNAETQYF.

This chain uses TRBV2 with TRBJ2-7; 10 bases fit TRBD1. Germline V gene data show CDR1 as SNHLY and CDR2 as FYNNEI. The CDR3 runs 14 residues. V shed 7 bases and J 4 bases; nucleotides not matched to a gene: 7. The CDR3 DNA follows: TGTGCCAGCACGGTTGACAGGGGGCGTTACGAGCAGTACTTC. Translating gives CASTVDRGRYEQYF. Drawing the rest from reference TRBV2 and TRBJ2-7, the complete variable domain is EPEVTQTPSHQVTQMGQEVILRCVPISNHLYFYWYRQILGQKVEFLVSFYNNEISEKSEIFDDQFSVERPDGSNFTLKIRSTKLEDSAMYFCASTVDRGRYEQYFGPGTRLTVT.

The CDR3 bases are TGTGCCATCAGTGCGTCGGGGGAGACCCAGTACTTC. This codes for CAISASGETQYF. The chain uses TRBV10-3 and TRBJ2-5, with a tentative D call TRBD2 (5 bases). Per germline, CDR1 ENHRY and CDR2 SYGVKD. This CDR3 is built from 12 residues. Trimming left V 4 bases short and J 5 bases short, with 8 bases between.

The chain has TRBV15 and TRBJ1-2; 9 bases map to TRBD1. Per germline, CDR1 LNHNV and CDR2 YYDKDF (reference sequence). The CDR3 is 13 amino acids. Trimming at V came to 3 bases and at J to 8 bases, leaving 4 bases not matched to a gene. The CDR3 DNA follows: TGTGCCACCAGCAGTGGACAGGGGCTAGGCTACACCTTC. Its translation is CATSSGQGLGYTF. The full variable domain, completed using reference TRBV15 and TRBJ1-2, is DAMVIQNPRYQVTQFGKPVTLSCSQTLNHNVMYWYQQKSSQAPKLLFHYYDKDFNNEADTPDNFQSRRPNTSFCFLDIRSPGLGDTAMYLCATSSGQGLGYTFGSGTRLTVV.

This chain joins TRBV2 and TRBJ2-4; 7 bases agree with TRBD1. Germline CDR1 and CDR2: SNHLY and FYNNEI. The V gene end was trimmed by 6 bases and the J gene end by 14 bases; junction bases not matched to a gene: 10. The CDR3 sequence is 12 residues long. The CDR3 DNA sequence: TGTGCCAGCAGCCCTAATCCGGGACAGAAGTACTTC. Translation: CASSPNPGQKYF.

This clone was seen once. The chain is built from TRBV2 and TRBJ1-4; D gene uncertain. CDR3 size: 14 residues. V was cut by 2 bases and J by 3 bases, with 7 bases left in between. Germline CDR1 SNHLY, CDR2 FYNNEI. CDR3 protein: CASSELGANEKLFF. The CDR3 bases are TGTGCCAGCAGTGAACTCGGGGCTAATGAAAAACTGTTTTTT.

The chain links TRBV21-1 to TRBJ1-4; no check of the table's D call, TRBD1, against the DNA was made. TRBV21-1 is noted as a pseudogene. This CDR3 has 17 amino acids. Here the CDR3 reads CAIDKVVGGPTNEKLFF. The CDR3 region has the DNA TGTGCCATCGACAAAGTGGTAGGGGGACCAACTAATGAAAAACTGTTTTTT.

The rearrangement joins TRBV10-3 to TRBJ2-1, with D unresolved. Germline V gives CDR1 ENHRY, CDR2 SYGVKD. CDR3 length equals 13 residues. Trimming took 0 bases from V and 6 from J, leaving 6 bases between them. This CDR3 is CAISESGPNEQFF. CDR3 bases: TGTGCCATCAGTGAGTCGGGTCCCAATGAGCAGTTCTTC.

V and J are TRBV2 and TRBJ1-2, with no clear D. In germline, CDR1 is SNHLY, CDR2 FYNNEI. This CDR3 spans 14 amino acids. Between the trimmed V and J ends, which lost 6 bases and 0 bases, there was a span of 11 bases. The CDR3 DNA reads TGTGCCAGCAGGGCGGACTCCGCTAACTATGGCTACACCTTC. Amino acid sequence: CASRADSANYGYTF.

V usage is TRBV5-1 and J usage is TRBJ1-2; maybe TRBD1 (5 bases). The V gene lost 1 base and the J gene lost 4 bases, with 11 bases spanning the gap. This CDR3 is 14 amino acids long. From germline, CDR1 is SGHRS and CDR2 YFSETQ. The CDR3 spells CASSLNGGAYGYTF. DNA of the CDR3: TGCGCCAGCAGCTTGAATGGGGGTGCCTATGGCTACACCTTC.